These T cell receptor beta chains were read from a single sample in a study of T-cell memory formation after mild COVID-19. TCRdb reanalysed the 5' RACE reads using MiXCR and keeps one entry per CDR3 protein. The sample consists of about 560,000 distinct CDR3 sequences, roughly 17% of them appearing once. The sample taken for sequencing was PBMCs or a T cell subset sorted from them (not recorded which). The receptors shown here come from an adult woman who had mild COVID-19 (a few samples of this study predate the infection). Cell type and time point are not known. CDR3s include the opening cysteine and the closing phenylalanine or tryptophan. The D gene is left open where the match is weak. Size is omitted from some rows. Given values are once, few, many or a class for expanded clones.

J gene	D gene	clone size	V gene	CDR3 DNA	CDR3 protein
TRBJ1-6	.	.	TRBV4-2	TGTGCCAGCAGCCAAGAGGCTCCCGGGGGCAATTCACCCCTCCACTTT	CASSQEAPGGNSPLHF
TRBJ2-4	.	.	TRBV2	TGTGCCAGCTGGTACAGGGCTCCCCACATAGCCAAAAACATTCAGTACTTC	CASWYRAPHIAKNIQYF
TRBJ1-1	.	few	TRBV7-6	TGTGCCAGCAGCTTAGCCAGGGACGATGAAGCTTTCTTT	CASSLARDDEAFF
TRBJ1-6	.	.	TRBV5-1	TGCGCCAGCAGCTTAAGACCCAGCGGTAATTCACCCCTCCACTTT	CASSLRPSGNSPLHF
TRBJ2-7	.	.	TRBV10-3	TGTGCCATCAGTGAAGGCGGGTTCGAGTACGAGCAGTACTTC	CAISEGGFEYEQYF
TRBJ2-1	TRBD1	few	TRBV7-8	TGTGCCAGCAGCTTAGTTACAGGGGGCATGAGAAATGAGCAGTTCTTC	CASSLVTGGMRNEQFF
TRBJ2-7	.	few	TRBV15	TGTGCCACCAGCAGCGACTGGAGCTCCTACGAGCAGTACTTC	CATSSDWSSYEQYF
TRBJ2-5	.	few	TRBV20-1	TGCAGTGCTAGGCCGAGAGGACGGGTTCAAGAGACCCAGTACTTC	CSARPRGRVQETQYF
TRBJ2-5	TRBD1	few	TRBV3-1	TGTGCCAGCAGCCGAGGACAGGGCAGAGGCGAGACCCAGTACTTC	CASSRGQGRGETQYF
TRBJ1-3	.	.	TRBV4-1	TGCGCCAGCACCCATCAGGAAGGGCCTGGAAACACCATATATTTT	CASTHQEGPGNTIYF
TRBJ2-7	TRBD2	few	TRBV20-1	TGCAGTGCCAAACCTAGCGGGAGTCTCTACGAGCAGTACTTC	CSAKPSGSLYEQYF
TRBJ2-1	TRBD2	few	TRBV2	TGTGCCAGCAGTGCGGAGACTAGCGGGAGCAATGAGCAGTTCTTC	CASSAETSGSNEQFF
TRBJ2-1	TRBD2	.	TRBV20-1	TGCAGTGCTCGCGCGGGGACTAGCTCCTACAATGAGCAGTTCTTC	CSARAGTSSYNEQFF
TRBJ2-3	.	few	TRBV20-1	TGCAGTGCTAGACCCGGGGCCACAGATACGCAGTATTTT	CSARPGATDTQYF
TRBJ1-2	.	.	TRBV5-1	TGCGCCAGCGCCCAGGGAACCTATGGCTACACCTTC	CASAQGTYGYTF
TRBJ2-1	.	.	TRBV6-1	TGTGCCAGCAGCACTAGGGGTGAGCAGTTCTTC	CASSTRGEQFF
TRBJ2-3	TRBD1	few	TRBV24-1	TGTGCCACCAGATCCCGGACAGGCCTATTCACAGATACGCAGTATTTT	CATRSRTGLFTDTQYF
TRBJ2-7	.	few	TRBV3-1	TGTGCCAGCAGCCCGAATAGAGGGGCCGAACAGTACTTC	CASSPNRGAEQYF
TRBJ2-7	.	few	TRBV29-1	TGCAGCGTTGAAGTCGGGGACGGGCAGTACTTC	CSVEVGDGQYF
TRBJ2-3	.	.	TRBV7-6	TGTGCCAGCAGCTTGGTAGGAGTCACAGATACGCAGTATTTT	CASSLVGVTDTQYF
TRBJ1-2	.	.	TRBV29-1	TGCAGCGTCCTTGCAGGCGACAGCATCCGGGGCTACACCTTC	CSVLAGDSIRGYTF
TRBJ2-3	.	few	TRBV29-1	TGCAGCGTTGACGACGGAGCCACAGATACGCAGTATTTT	CSVDDGATDTQYF
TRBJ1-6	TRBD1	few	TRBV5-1	TGCGCCAGCAGCCCAGGACAGGGTAGTAATTCACCCCTCCACTTT	CASSPGQGSNSPLHF
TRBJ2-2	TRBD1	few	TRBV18	TGTGCCAGCTCACCGCCGGGACAGGGTGCCGGGGAGCTGTTTTTT	CASSPPGQGAGELFF
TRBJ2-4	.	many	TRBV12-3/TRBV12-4	TGTGCCAGCAGTCCGGGACGGCGAGAAAACATTCAGTACTTC	CASSPGRRENIQYF
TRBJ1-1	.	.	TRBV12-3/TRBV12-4	TGTGCCAGCAGCCGGGACATTGCCATGAACACTGAAGCTTTCTTT	CASSRDIAMNTEAFF
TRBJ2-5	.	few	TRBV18	TGTGCCAGCTCACCACGGTCGGATAGGGCAGAGACCCAGTACTTC	CASSPRSDRAETQYF
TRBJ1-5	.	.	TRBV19	TGTGCCAGTAGTCGGTGGAGGCAGCCCCAGCATTTT	CASSRWRQPQHF
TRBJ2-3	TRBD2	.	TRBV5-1	TGCGCCAGCAGCCGTGGACTAGCGGGAGAACCAGATACGCAGTATTTT	CASSRGLAGEPDTQYF
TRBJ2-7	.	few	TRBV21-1	TGTGCCAGCGGTAACACCGGGGCCCGAGGATTTCCTAGCGGCTCCTACGAGCAGTACTTC	CASGNTGARGFPSGSYEQYF
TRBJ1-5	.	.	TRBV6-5	TGTGCCAGCAGAAAATCAGGATTGTCAAATCAGCCCCAGCATTTT	CASRKSGLSNQPQHF
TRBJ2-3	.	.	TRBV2	TGTGCCAGCAGTGAAGACTCTCCATTCGGGGATACGCAGTATTTT	CASSEDSPFGDTQYF
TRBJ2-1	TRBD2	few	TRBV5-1	TGCGCCAGCAGCCCTAGGACTAGCGAGGACAATGAGCAGTTCTTC	CASSPRTSEDNEQFF
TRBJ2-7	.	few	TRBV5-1	TGCGCCAGCAGCTTGAGGACACCCGGGACATCCCACGAGCAGTACTTC	CASSLRTPGTSHEQYF
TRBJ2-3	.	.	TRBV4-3	TGCGCCAGCAGCCAAGATCCGACGGGAGTAAGGTCAGATACGCAGTATTTT	CASSQDPTGVRSDTQYF
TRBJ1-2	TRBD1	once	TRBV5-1	TGCGCCAGCAGTTCCGGGACAGGGGTCTCCGACGGCTACACCTTC	CASSSGTGVSDGYTF